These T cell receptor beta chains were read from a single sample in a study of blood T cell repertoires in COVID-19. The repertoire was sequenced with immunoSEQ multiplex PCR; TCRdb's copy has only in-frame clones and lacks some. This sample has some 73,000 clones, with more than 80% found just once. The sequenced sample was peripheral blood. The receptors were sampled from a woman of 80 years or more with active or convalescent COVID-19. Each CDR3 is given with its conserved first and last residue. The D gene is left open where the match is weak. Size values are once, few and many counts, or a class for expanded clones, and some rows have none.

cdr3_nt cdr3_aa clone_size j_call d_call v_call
TGTGCCAGCAGTTACATTCCAGGGGCGCCAGGGATCAGGCCCCAGCATTTT CASSYIPGAPGIRPQHF NA TRBJ1-5 NA TRBV6-2/TRBV6-3
TGTGCCAGCAGTTTGGGGACAGTTAATGAAAAACTGTTTTTT CASSLGTVNEKLFF NA TRBJ1-4 TRBD1 TRBV28
TGTGCCAGCAGCTTATTCCCCATGAACACTGAAGCTTTCTTT CASSLFPMNTEAFF NA TRBJ1-1 NA TRBV5-8
TGCGCCAGCAGCCCCACATCGCGGGGGGGCCGGGAGACCCAGTACTTC CASSPTSRGGRETQYF few TRBJ2-5 TRBD2 TRBV5-1
TGTGCCAGCAGCCTCAGGGGGCAAGAGACCCAGTACTTC CASSLRGQETQYF once TRBJ2-5 TRBD1 TRBV5-4
TGTGCCAGCTGCCGGGCCCTCACTGAAGCTTTCTTT CASCRALTEAFF NA TRBJ1-1 NA TRBV6-2/TRBV6-3
TGCAGTGCTAGTTTGCCAGGCTATGGCTACACCTTC CSASLPGYGYTF once TRBJ1-2 NA TRBV20-1
TGTGCCAGCAGTCCCTCCCGGACAGGCCTAGCGACGCAGTACTTC CASSPSRTGLATQYF NA TRBJ2-7 NA TRBV6-2/TRBV6-3
TGTGCCAGCAAGCCGTCGACCTATAATTCACCCCTCCACTTT CASKPSTYNSPLHF NA TRBJ1-6 NA TRBV27
TGTGCCAGCAGCTCCACAGGACAGCAGCCCCAGCATTTT CASSSTGQQPQHF NA TRBJ1-5 NA TRBV25-1
TGTGCCAGCAGCTTAGTACAGGGTCTTGAAGCTTTCTTT CASSLVQGLEAFF NA TRBJ1-1 NA TRBV7-9
TGTGCCAGCAGCCCCCGACCGGGACTAGCGACCGTCTCCTACGAGCAGTACTTC CASSPRPGLATVSYEQYF once TRBJ2-7 TRBD2 TRBV7-2
TGTGCTAGTGGCCAGATCATCCGACAGGGATATCTAAGCTCCTATAATTCACCCCTCCACTTT CASGQIIRQGYLSSYNSPLHF NA TRBJ1-6 TRBD1 TRBV12-5
TGTGCCAGCAGTGGGACTAGCGGGCAAGAGACCCAGTACTTC CASSGTSGQETQYF NA TRBJ2-5 TRBD2 TRBV2
TGTGCCAGCAGCTCCCGACTAGCGGGGGGCAATGAGCAGTTCTTC CASSSRLAGGNEQFF NA TRBJ2-1 TRBD2 TRBV7-9
TGTGCCAGCAGTGAAGCGCGTAGAACAGATACGCAGTATTTT CASSEARRTDTQYF NA TRBJ2-3 NA TRBV6-1
TGTGCCAGCAGCTTAGTAGGCAGGGCTGGAGAGACCCAGTACTTC CASSLVGRAGETQYF once TRBJ2-5 NA TRBV11-3
TGCAGCGCGGTTTATGGGGGCGGCGGGGAGCTGTTTTTT CSAVYGGGGELFF NA TRBJ2-2 NA TRBV29-1
TGTGCCAGCTCACTCGTTGTGGAGGGTGAGGGTGGCTACACCTTC CASSLVVEGEGGYTF NA TRBJ1-2 NA TRBV18
TGTGCCAGCAGCTCGCATCCCGGGACAGGATCCTACGAGCAGTACTTC CASSSHPGTGSYEQYF NA TRBJ2-7 TRBD1 TRBV11-2
TGTGCCAGCAGCCCACCCCACATGACAGGGAACTATGGCTACACCTTC CASSPPHMTGNYGYTF NA TRBJ1-2 TRBD1 TRBV7-2
TGTGCCATCAGGAGAGACACGGCCACAGATACGCAGTATTTT CAIRRDTATDTQYF once TRBJ2-3 NA TRBV10-3